This entry lists 25 T cell receptor beta chains sequenced from one sample in a study of CD8+ T cells in alopecia areata (dated by TCRdb to 2016 to 2019). Libraries were built with the immunoSEQ multiplex PCR assay. For TCR sequencing, RNA was extracted from every sample and reverse transcribed into cDNA to serve as template. The table comes from immuneACCESS by way of TCRdb, which keeps in-frame sequences with V and J called. Part of the clones is missing from these tables; in studies checked, under half for an unresolved V gene and the rest for unknown reasons. This sample comprises about 160,000 clones, roughly two thirds of them detected only once. The top ten clones comprise 0.91% of the sample. The meaning of the sample's time point label: roughly 27 days on oral tofacitinib. This specimen's treatment or condition label, interpreted: oral pan-JAK inhibitor, 5-10 mg twice daily. Source: CD4+ T cells sorted from blood, taken at week 4, from a patient treated with tofacitinib. Every receptor here comes from a human donor with alopecia areata.

This clone appeared a few times. V and J are TRBV10-3 and TRBJ2-1; 8 bases are shared with TRBD2. Germline V lookup: CDR1 ENHRY, CDR2 SYGVKD. The V gene end was trimmed by 4 bases and the J gene end by 0 bases; junction bases not matched to a gene: 2. The CDR3 is made up of 15 amino acids. CDR3 sequence: CAISARGDSYNEQFF. CDR3 nucleotides: TGTGCCATCAGTGCGCGGGGGGACTCCTACAATGAGCAGTTCTTC.

This sequence joins TRBV15 and TRBJ2-1, with a possible D match to TRBD2 (7 bases). CDR1 and CDR2 (germline): LNHNV, YYDKDF (reference sequence). The CDR3 covers 15 residues. V lost 1 base, J lost 6 bases, and 13 bases lay in between. CDR3 residues: CATSRVYGGPNEQFF. The DNA of the CDR3 is TGTGCCACCAGCAGAGTGTACGGGGGGCCCAATGAGCAGTTCTTC.

The chain links TRBV5-4 to TRBJ1-2; 9 nucleotides agree with TRBD1. Germline CDR1 is SGHNT and CDR2 is YYREEE (reference sequence). CDR3 length: 13 residues. Losses at the gene ends were 0 bases for V and 8 bases for J; bases not matched to a gene: 2. For the CDR3, the DNA is TGTGCCAGCAGCTTGGACAGGGGGCAAGGCTACACCTTC. Its protein product is CASSLDRGQGYTF.

Notes on this clone: A junction end diverges from the germline sequence, so it may reflect a read error. V is TRBV29-1 and J is TRBJ2-6; D is uncertain. CDR1 is SQVTM and CDR2 is ANQGSEA in the germline V gene. This CDR3 is 12 amino acids long. The CDR3 here is CSIDAGANVLTF. CDR3 coding DNA: TGCAGCATTGACGCTGGGGCCAACGTCCTGACTTTC.

The chain couples TRBV5-6 to TRBJ2-7; TRBD1 matches at 12 bases. V shed 0 bases and J 6 bases; nucleotides not matched to a gene: 7. The CDR3 has 16 residues. Germline V lookup: CDR1 SGHDT, CDR2 YYEEEE. The CDR3 loop is CASSLATWDRGLEQYF. DNA for the CDR3: TGTGCCAGCAGCTTGGCCACTTGGGACAGGGGGCTCGAGCAGTACTTC. The full variable domain, in which reference TRBV5-6 and TRBJ2-7 provide the parts outside the CDR3, is DAGVTQSPTHLIKTRGQQVTLRCSPKSGHDTVSWYQQALGQGPQFIFQYYEEEERQRGNFPDRFSGHQFPNYSSELNVNALLLGDSALYLCASSLATWDRGLEQYFGPGTRLTVT.

This chain connects TRBV10-3 to TRBJ1-4; tentative D call: TRBD1 (5 bases). This CDR3 region has 14 residues. The V gene's germline CDR1 is ENHRY and CDR2 SYGVKD. V was shortened by 3 bases and J by 7 bases, with 12 bases between the two germline ends. The CDR3 reads CAISDGRVGEKLFF. The CDR3 nucleotides read TGTGCCATCAGTGACGGCAGGGTTGGTGAAAAACTGTTTTTT.

This rearrangement joins TRBV29-1 to TRBJ1-2, with D possibly matching TRBD1 (5 bases). The CDR3 has 13 amino acids. The V gene lost 6 bases and the J gene lost 9 bases, with 20 bases spanning the gap. The germline gives CDR1 SQVTM, CDR2 ANQGSEA. The DNA of the CDR3 is TGCAGCGTGGACCGGGGAGGGGAGGAGAGCTACACCTTC. Protein: CSVDRGGEESYTF.

This chain connects TRBV5-6 to TRBJ1-5; 10 bases fit TRBD1. With 0 bases clipped from V and 10 bases from J, the junction kept 4 bases outside the gene matches. The germline CDR1 and CDR2 sequences are SGHDT and YYEEEE. CDR3 length: 14 amino acids. CDR3 nucleotide sequence: TGTGCCAGCAGCTTGGGGGGACAGGGGTCTCCCCAGCATTTT. It translates to CASSLGGQGSPQHF.

This clone was counted a single time. The rearrangement links TRBV29-1 to TRBJ1-2; 7 bases agree with TRBD1. V shed 5 bases, J shed 2 bases, and the junction held 8 bases outside the gene matches. The CDR3 sequence is 14 residues long. The germline V gene encodes CDR1 SQVTM and CDR2 ANQGSEA. This CDR3 is CSVRTGQLNYGYTF. The DNA of the CDR3 is TGCAGCGTTCGGACGGGACAGCTAAACTATGGCTACACCTTC.

The chain couples TRBV5-6 to TRBJ1-2; D is unresolved. From germline, CDR1 is SGHDT and CDR2 YYEEEE. Trimming took off 6 bases at V and 1 base at J, with 16 bases between the two ends. This CDR3 region has 15 residues. The CDR3 protein is CASTMANSFNYGYTF. As DNA, the CDR3 is TGTGCCAGCACCATGGCGAATTCCTTTAACTATGGCTACACCTTC.

The V gene is TRBV30, the J gene TRBJ2-2; 7 bases agree with TRBD2. V trimming: 1 base; J trimming: 10 bases; junction bases outside the gene matches: 6. Germline-derived CDR1 and CDR2 are GTSNPN and SVGIG (reference sequence). CDR3 length equals 13 residues. For the CDR3, the DNA is TGTGCCTGGAGTGGTCTAGCGGCAGAGGAGCTGTTTTTT. Translating it yields CAWSGLAAEELFF.

This rearrangement joins TRBV30 to TRBJ2-3, with D maybe TRBD1 (5 bases). The CDR3 loop spans 16 amino acids. Germline loops: CDR1 GTSNPN, CDR2 SVGIG (reference sequence). V was trimmed by 0 bases and J by 0 bases, leaving 13 bases between them. CDR3 coding DNA: TGTGCCTGGAGTGTATCGCAGGGCCTTAGCACAGATACGCAGTATTTT. As protein: CAWSVSQGLSTDTQYF.

The chain employs TRBV29-1 and TRBJ2-1; D may be TRBD2 (6 bases). The CDR3 runs 11 residues. Trimming pared 7 bases from V and 2 bases from J, leaving 6 bases between. The germline V gene encodes CDR1 SQVTM and CDR2 ANQGSEA. The CDR3, as DNA: TGCAGCGGGAGGGCCTACAATGAGCAGTTCTTC. It translates to CSGRAYNEQFF.

V gene TRBV27 combines with J gene TRBJ1-1; weak D call: TRBD1 (6 bases). The ends were cut back, 5 bases at V and 10 bases at J, with 14 bases in the middle. CDR3 size: 12 residues. From germline, CDR1 is MNHEY and CDR2 SMNVEV (reference sequence). DNA for the CDR3: TGTGCCAGCAGTCCACAGGGTGTCGGAGCTTTCTTT. Encoded protein: CASSPQGVGAFF.

The rearrangement joins TRBV15 to TRBJ1-5; D ambiguous. The V gene lost 5 bases and the J gene lost 0 bases, with 8 bases spanning the gap. Germline V lookup: CDR1 LNHNV, CDR2 YYDKDF (reference sequence). This CDR3 is 14 amino acids long. The CDR3 here is CATSHGDSNQPQHF. The CDR3 DNA sequence: TGTGCCACCAGCCACGGGGATAGCAATCAGCCCCAGCATTTT.

A note on this clone: The identical CDR3 is also encoded by other nucleotide sequences in the sample. In DNA form, the CDR3 reads TGCAGCGTTGGGGTTAGCAATCAGCCCCAGCATTTT. Its protein is CSVGVSNQPQHF. The chain is built from TRBV29-1 and TRBJ1-5; no reliable D call. Trimming shortened V by 4 bases and J by 0 bases, and 4 bases separated the two germline ends. This CDR3 has 12 residues. CDR1 is SQVTM, CDR2 ANQGSEA, per germline.

The chain combines TRBV7-9 with TRBJ2-7; 8 nucleotides agree with TRBD1. V shed 4 bases and J 2 bases; nucleotides not matched to a gene: 4. The CDR3 is 14 amino acids. The V gene's germline CDR1 is SEHNR and CDR2 FQNEAQ (reference sequence). The CDR3 sequence: CASSSGTGTYEQYF. The CDR3 DNA reads as TGTGCCAGCAGCTCGGGGACAGGTACCTACGAGCAGTACTTC. Full variable domain (outside the CDR3, taken from reference TRBV7-9 and TRBJ2-7): DTGVSQNPRHKITKRGQNVTFRCDPISEHNRLYWYRQTLGQGPEFLTYFQNEAQLEKSRLLSDRFSAERPKGSFSTLEIQRTEQGDSAMYLCASSSGTGTYEQYFGPGTRLTVT.

The chain joins TRBV29-1 to TRBJ2-2; TRBD1 might be the D (6 bases). Germline V gene sequence: CDR1 SQVTM, CDR2 ANQGSEA. The CDR3 spans 11 residues. V gave up 6 bases and J gave up 7 bases, with 9 bases separating them. CDR3 coding DNA: TGCAGCGTCAGGGGAATCGGGGAGCTGTTTTTT. Translated: CSVRGIGELFF.

This clone showed up just a few times. The genes are TRBV7-2 and TRBJ1-5; D is unclear. The CDR3 has 15 residues. V shed 2 bases and J shed 7 bases, with 15 bases lying between them. Germline V gene lookup returns CDR1 SGHTA and CDR2 FQGNSA. For the CDR3, the DNA is TGTGCCAGCAGCTTATACGGTCGGGGTGGGCAGCCCCAGCATTTT. Protein product: CASSLYGRGGQPQHF.

The rearrangement links TRBV11-3 to TRBJ2-1; D gene unclear. V shed 1 base and J shed 5 bases, with 3 bases lying between them. The CDR3 contains 12 residues. Looked up from germline, CDR1 is SGHNT and CDR2 is YENEEA. CDR3 nucleotide sequence: TGTGCCAGCAGCTTAGTAGACAATGAGCAGTTCTTC. Protein product: CASSLVDNEQFF.

The chain employs TRBV4-3 and TRBJ2-4; TRBD2 is a possible D gene (6 bases). V shed 0 bases and J shed 8 bases, with 11 bases lying between them. Germline V lookup: CDR1 LGHNA, CDR2 YSLEER. The CDR3 spans 14 residues. CDR3 nucleotide sequence: TGCGCCAGCAGCCAAGATGGGGGGTCGGACATTCAGTACTTC. Amino acids: CASSQDGGSDIQYF.

The chain is built from TRBV30 and TRBJ1-2; the D gene is possibly TRBD1 (5 bases). The germline gives CDR1 GTSNPN, CDR2 SVGIG (reference sequence). CDR3 size: 13 residues. V lost 3 bases and J lost 4, with 12 bases in between. The CDR3 sequence is CAWRRGPSYGYTF. The CDR3 bases are TGTGCCTGGAGAAGGGGACCAAGCTATGGCTACACCTTC.

The chain joins TRBV30 to TRBJ2-1; D might be TRBD2 (6 bases). V dropped 8 bases and J dropped 6 bases, with 17 bases sitting between them. Germline assignment: CDR1 GTSNPN and CDR2 SVGIG (reference sequence). The CDR3 runs 13 residues. Here the CDR3 reads CAATRGVGNEQFF. Written as DNA, the CDR3 is TGTGCCGCCACCCGCGGGGTTGGCAATGAGCAGTTCTTC.

The genes are TRBV11-2 and TRBJ1-6; TRBD1 matches 9 bases. The germline V gene has CDR1 SGHAT and CDR2 FQNNGV. V trimming: 3 bases; J trimming: 8 bases; junction bases outside the gene matches: 5. The CDR3 consists of 15 residues. The CDR3 nucleotides are TGTGCCAGCAGCTTGACAGGGGGTGGCGATTCACCCCTCCACTTT. This encodes CASSLTGGGDSPLHF.

The rearrangement uses TRBV5-1 and TRBJ2-5; D perhaps matches TRBD2 (6 bases). The CDR3 totals 13 residues. CDR1 and CDR2 from the germline V gene are SGHRS and YFSETQ. Trimming took 4 bases from V and 7 from J, leaving 14 bases between them. CDR3 amino acids: CASSVAESGTQYF. In nucleotides, the CDR3 is TGCGCCAGCAGCGTAGCGGAGTCGGGGACCCAGTACTTC.